What follows is one T cell receptor (beta chain) and its context. Assay used: immunoSEQ multiplex PCR; TCRdb lists only in-frame clones, some missing. Here the sample spans about 410,000 clones, more than 80% being singletons. This entry comes from a study of control samples from healthy donors and cancer patients. Germline CDR1 and CDR2: SNHLY and FYNNEI. The CDR3 loop spans 12 amino acids. Trimming stripped 3 bases from V and 7 bases from J, with 8 bases between. The source material was PBMCs. This receptor was identified in a man aged 35 to 55 with head and neck cancer. V gene TRBV2 combines with J gene TRBJ2-3, with D uncertain. DNA of the CDR3: TGTGCCAGCAGTGACCAAGTTTATACGCAGTATTTT. Translation gives CASSDQVYTQYF. Looking up the rest from reference TRBV2 and TRBJ2-3 gives the full variable domain: EPEVTQTPSHQVTQMGQEVILRCVPISNHLYFYWYRQILGQKVEFLVSFYNNEISEKSEIFDDQFSVERPDGSNFTLKIRSTKLEDSAMYFCASSDQVYTQYFGPGTRLTVL.